The TCR beta chain described here comes from a study of cytomegalovirus exposure and HLA in healthy donors (dated by TCRdb to 2016 to 2017). Context from the whole study: In an earlier analysis of approximately 640 of the donors, approximately 300 Gb of sequence data and 117 million unique TCR beta sequences from about 179 million T cells were reported. An early release covering about 600 HLA-typed donors comprised about 290 gigabases of sequencing data and 85 million to 100 million unique TCR sequences. Of the roughly 400 genotyped donors, 65% to 90% were placed in the genetic ancestry cluster associated with self-reported Caucasian donors. The study aimed to test whether cataloging public T cell receptors could reveal signatures of past pathogen exposure. The study used immunosequencing to profile the T cell repertoires of some 600 subjects and linked those repertoires to cytomegalovirus serostatus. A separate validation cohort of 90 to 150 different subjects was used in addition to the roughly 620-subject first cohort. High-throughput TCR immunosequencing, statistical association of individual TCRs with disease status, and machine learning were combined to predict cytomegalovirus infection status. To study patterns of TCR occurrence, a later analysis re-analyzed previously published TCR beta repertoires from 600 to 750 donors and added high-resolution HLA genotyping. Rather than using new phenotypic data, the later analysis identified candidate immune exposures from TCR beta sequences and from how often those sequences occurred across donors. An earlier analysis of around 580 of the donors used high-throughput TCR beta sequencing to judge whether each TCR beta V gene segment behaved as functional or pseudogenic. Donor age, sex, ethnicity and CMV serostatus were compiled alongside the repertoire data. In a later genetic analysis, genome-wide SNP genotypes for 398 of the 666 donors were used, and that subset was treated as a discovery cohort. Every repertoire in the discovery cohort had been generated on one and the same sequencing platform. Class I and class II HLA loci were covered by the typing at four-digit resolution. The number of typed donors differed by locus: 629-630 for A, B, C, DRB1 and DQB1; 500 to 550 for DQA1; some 610 for DPA1; and 400 to 480 for DPB1. About five DR-DQ haplotypes were treated as single units for association and clustering because of strong linkage in the cohort. On average, over 200,000 unique TCR beta nucleotide sequences were sequenced per donor among 398 genotyped donors of the cohort, with about 19% of those sequences being non-productive.

The cohort comprised fewer than 750 healthy bone marrow donors. Cohort members were all nominally healthy when sampled, although unrecorded immune exposures were likely present. The donor was CMV seronegative and belonged to the group of roughly 330 seronegative cohort members. A peripheral blood sample was provided by each donor, and peripheral blood mononuclear cells were used for TCR beta sequencing. The Qiagen DNeasy Blood Extraction Kit was used to extract genomic DNA from the blood cell samples. The library was generated by the immunoSEQ multiplex PCR assay. For the multiplex PCR, a mixture combining 60 forward primers for TCR Vbeta segments and 13 reverse primers for TCR Jbeta segments was used. The CDR3 region of rearranged TCR beta genes was amplified from genomic DNA with a multiplex PCR assay. On the Illumina HiSeq System, the amplified TCR beta libraries were sequenced as 87-base-pair reads. The study's processing was this. Across the 666 repertoires, a later analysis counted about 81 million unique TCR beta chains, 9 million to 14 million of which were shared by at least two donors. To remove PCR and sequencing errors, raw reads were error-corrected and collapsed into unique sequences using a nearest-neighbor algorithm that merged closely related sequences. To assign V, D and J gene segments, CDR3 sequences were aligned to IMGT reference sequences. For a sequence to be retained, a match of at least six nucleotides to both a V gene segment and a J gene segment was required. Rearrangements were classified as productive when the CDR3 lacked stop codons and remained in frame with V and J, and all other rearrangements were classified as non-productive. Following IMGT convention, CDR3 was defined as the stretch from the second conserved V-encoded cysteine to the conserved J-encoded phenylalanine. The earlier analysis of about 620 of the donors excluded sequences that lacked an unambiguous match to a single V gene segment. In an earlier analysis of about 590 of the donors, a V segment was called functional when productive rearrangements were above 56.7%, and segregating when the standard deviation between donors exceeded 5%. To diagnose cytomegalovirus status from the catalog of TCR beta chain sequences, a statistical classification framework was built. In a later analysis, TCR nucleotide sequences were compared against IMGT/GENE-DB human TR gene sequences so that V and J genes could be assigned. A later analysis assigned CDR3 sequences and most-parsimonious VDJ recombination scenarios with the TCRdist pipeline. A later analysis defined each TCR beta chain by its CDR3 amino acid sequence plus V-gene family, and excluded reads lacking a unique V-gene family. A later analysis removed over 500 highly shared, low-generation-probability nucleotide sequences to deal with suspected cross-contamination and a sequencing artifact. A later analysis calculated a clonal expansion index for each public chain from normalized within-repertoire ranks of inferred template counts. Generation probabilities in a later analysis came from a VDJ recombination model fitted to out-of-frame rearrangements, and those results were checked against IGoR. In a later analysis, TCR-TCR, TCR-HLA and TCR-CMV co-occurrence was scored with hypergeometric tests, and a repertoire-size bias correction was applied to TCR pairs. To estimate false discovery rates, a later analysis permuted the HLA or CMV assignments 20 times. In a later analysis, co-occurring TCRs were grouped with DBSCAN, and TCRdist sequence similarity was added when clustering was performed within HLA-allele-positive subsets. Repertoires with fewer than 30,000 or more than 120,000 public chains, plus five repertoires with anomalous nucleotide sharing, were excluded from co-occurrence clustering. The table was pulled from immuneACCESS by TCRdb, which kept in-frame rearrangements only. Such tables lose some clones; where checked, under half of the loss comes from unresolved V genes, and the rest has no known cause. The DNA gave D and trimming, while V, J and clone size come from that table. Present in this sample are 130,000 to 150,000 clones, 75% to 85% of which were seen just once. Around 3.1% of the sample lies in the top ten.

Turning to this clone: Its antigen remains undetermined. No quality values exist for individual bases; no much larger clone is one base distant.

Beyond this particular receptor, the publication reports: V-gene and J-gene trimming of TCR beta chains was associated with a missense DCLRE1C variant in a later genetic analysis, and the association was replicated in an independent cohort. HLA typing was unavailable for some donors at each locus, so association tests used only the typed subset. Only TCR beta chains were sequenced in this cohort, and the absence of alpha or paired-chain data limited detectable features. In a later analysis, some 18,000 TCR beta sequences were associated with specific HLA alleles at a false discovery rate of 0.05. A later analysis found that HLA-associated TCR beta chains were more clonally expanded and had lower generation probabilities than equally common non-associated chains. In the study, some 160 TCR beta chains were listed as associated with cytomegalovirus. According to a later analysis, TCR association rates differed among HLA loci, with DRB1 alleles showing the most associated TCRs and HLA-C alleles showing the fewest. According to the authors, the approach could potentially be generalized to other disease states and immunological phenotypes. A further reported finding was that TCR beta sequences accurately predicted the HLA-A and HLA-B alleles for most subjects in the first cohort. Three of the identified cytomegalovirus-associated TCR beta chains were confirmed in vitro to be specific for cytomegalovirus antigens. Across donors, most TCR sequences were observed very rarely, whereas some public TCRs were present in many individuals. In a later genetic analysis, fewer N-insertions in productive TCRs were reported among donors in an Asian-associated ancestry cluster than the 666-donor mean. Some IMGT-functional V segments, including TRBV6-2 and TRBV6-3, could not be distinguished by the 87-base-pair reads and were therefore excluded. When HLA alleles, especially DR and DQ, strongly co-occurred, TCR associations were difficult to assign to individual alleles. A later analysis reported that several top co-occurrence clusters appeared linked to parvovirus B19, influenza, CMV and Epstein-Barr virus. Presence/absence analyses assumed roughly uniform sequencing depth across donors, an assumption that may not hold. A cluster of highly shared sequence variants was judged likely to represent a technical artifact of the sequencing pipeline. Roughly 17 rarely observed V segments, including chromosome 9 orphons, were excluded from the earlier analysis of several hundred of the donors because counts were too low. According to a later analysis, most CMV-associated TCR beta chains appeared to be HLA-restricted, and the HLA associations seemed to be driven largely by CMV exposure. Linkage disequilibrium might explain the correlated functional status among segregating V segments, but an unknown experimental factor could not be ruled out. In an earlier analysis of around 600 of the donors, most TCR beta V segments appeared in productive rearrangements about 87% or about 30% of the time, broadly matching IMGT annotations. For the cohort, immune exposure information was limited to CMV serostatus. Cytomegalovirus status was reported to be diagnosed by the classifier with high specificity and sensitivity in both the original and validation cohorts.

CDR1 and CDR2, per the germline V gene (reference sequence), are SEHNR and FQNEAQ. The CDR3 spans 13 residues, from the cysteine through the phenylalanine. Only the CDR3 portion is preserved as DNA: 39 bases, with reading frame beginning at the first base. The V and J ends are trimmed by 7 bases and 4 bases, leaving 13 bases between them. The TCR sequence derives from a female donor in good health and CMV-seronegative. The sample consisted of PBMCs. This chain is built from TRBV7-9 and TRBJ1-2; the D gene cannot be named for sure. The DNA reads TGTGCCAGCACCTTGATACAGTCCTATGGCTACACCTTC. It translates to CASTLIQSYGYTF.